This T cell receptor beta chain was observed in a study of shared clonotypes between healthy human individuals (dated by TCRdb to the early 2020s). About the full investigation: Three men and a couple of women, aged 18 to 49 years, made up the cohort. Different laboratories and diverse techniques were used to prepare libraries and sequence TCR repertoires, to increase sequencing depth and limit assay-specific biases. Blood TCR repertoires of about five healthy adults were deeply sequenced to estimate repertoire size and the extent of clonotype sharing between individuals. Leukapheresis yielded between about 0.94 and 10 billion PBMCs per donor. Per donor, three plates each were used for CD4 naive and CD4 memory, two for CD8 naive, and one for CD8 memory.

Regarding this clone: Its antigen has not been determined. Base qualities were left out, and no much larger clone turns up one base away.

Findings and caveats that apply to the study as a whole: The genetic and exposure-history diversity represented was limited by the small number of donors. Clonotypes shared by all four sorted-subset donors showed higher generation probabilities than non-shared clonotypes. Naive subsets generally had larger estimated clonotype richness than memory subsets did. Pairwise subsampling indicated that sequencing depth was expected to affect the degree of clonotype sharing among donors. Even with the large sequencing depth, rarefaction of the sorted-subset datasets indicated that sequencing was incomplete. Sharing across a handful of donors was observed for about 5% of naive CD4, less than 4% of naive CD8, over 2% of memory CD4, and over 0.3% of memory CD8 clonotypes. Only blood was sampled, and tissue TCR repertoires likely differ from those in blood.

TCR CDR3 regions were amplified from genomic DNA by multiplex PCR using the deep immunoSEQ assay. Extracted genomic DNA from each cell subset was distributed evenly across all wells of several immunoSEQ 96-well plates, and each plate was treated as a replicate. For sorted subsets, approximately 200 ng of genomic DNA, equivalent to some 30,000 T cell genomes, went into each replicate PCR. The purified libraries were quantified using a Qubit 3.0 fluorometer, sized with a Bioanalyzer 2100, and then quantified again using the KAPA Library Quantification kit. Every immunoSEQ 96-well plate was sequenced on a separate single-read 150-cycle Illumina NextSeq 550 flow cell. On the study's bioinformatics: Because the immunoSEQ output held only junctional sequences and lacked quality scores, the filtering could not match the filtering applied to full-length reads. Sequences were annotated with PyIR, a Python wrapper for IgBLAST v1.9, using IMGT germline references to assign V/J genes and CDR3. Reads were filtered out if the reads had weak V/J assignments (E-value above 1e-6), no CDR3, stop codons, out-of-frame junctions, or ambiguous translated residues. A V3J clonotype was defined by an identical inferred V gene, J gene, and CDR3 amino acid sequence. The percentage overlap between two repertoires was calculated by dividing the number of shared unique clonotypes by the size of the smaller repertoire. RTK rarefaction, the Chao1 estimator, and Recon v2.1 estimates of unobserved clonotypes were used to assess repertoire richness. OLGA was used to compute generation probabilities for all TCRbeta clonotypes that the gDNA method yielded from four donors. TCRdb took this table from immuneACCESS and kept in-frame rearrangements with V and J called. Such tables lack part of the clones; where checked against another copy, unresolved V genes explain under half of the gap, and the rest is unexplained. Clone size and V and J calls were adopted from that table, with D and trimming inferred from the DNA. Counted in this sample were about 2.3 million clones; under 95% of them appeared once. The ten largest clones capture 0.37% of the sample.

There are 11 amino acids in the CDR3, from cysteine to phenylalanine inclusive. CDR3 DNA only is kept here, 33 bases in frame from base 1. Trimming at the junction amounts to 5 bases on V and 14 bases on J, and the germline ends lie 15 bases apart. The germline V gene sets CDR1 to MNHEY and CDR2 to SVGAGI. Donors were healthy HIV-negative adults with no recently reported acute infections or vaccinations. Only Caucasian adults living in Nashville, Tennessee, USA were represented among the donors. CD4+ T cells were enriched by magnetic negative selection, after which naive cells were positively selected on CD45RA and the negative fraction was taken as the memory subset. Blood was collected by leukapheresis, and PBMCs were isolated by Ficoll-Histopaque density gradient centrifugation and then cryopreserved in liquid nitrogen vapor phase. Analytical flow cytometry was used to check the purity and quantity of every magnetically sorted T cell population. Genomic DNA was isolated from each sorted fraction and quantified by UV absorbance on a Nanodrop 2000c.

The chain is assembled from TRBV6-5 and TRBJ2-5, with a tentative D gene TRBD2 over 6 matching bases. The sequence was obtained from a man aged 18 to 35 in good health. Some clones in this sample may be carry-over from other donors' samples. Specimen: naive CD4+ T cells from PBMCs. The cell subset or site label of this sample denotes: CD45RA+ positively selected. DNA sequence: TGTGCCAGCAGTATAGGCGGGGCTCATTACTTC. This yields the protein CASSIGGAHYF.